This TCR beta chain was identified in a study of blood T cell repertoires in COVID-19. Study-level information: Italy, Spain and the United States were the sources of the convalescent and acute COVID-19 samples. PBMCs, B-cell-depleted T cells, or T cells were the source of the cDNA or gDNA that made up the material.

In the authors' methods: Quantification of nucleated cells was approximated via reference gene primer amplification. The assay was immunoSEQ multiplex PCR, and TCRdb's table has in-frame clones only and misses some. That table is the source of V, J and clone size, and D and trimming were worked out from the DNA. Of 140,000 to 150,000 clones listed, under 90% were seen once; the top ten hold 44%. V lost 4 bases and J lost 0; bases outside the gene matches: 3. This CDR3 is built from 15 residues. Germline lookup yields CDR1 LNHDA and CDR2 SQIVND (reference sequence). V gene TRBV19 combines with J gene TRBJ2-1, with 7 bases fitting TRBD2. The TCR comes from a human donor in a cohort sampled during active COVID-19. Sequencing input: peripheral blood. In DNA form, the CDR3 reads TGTGCCAGTAGTACGGGGGGATTCTCCTACAATGAGCAGTTCTTC. As protein: CASSTGGFSYNEQFF.